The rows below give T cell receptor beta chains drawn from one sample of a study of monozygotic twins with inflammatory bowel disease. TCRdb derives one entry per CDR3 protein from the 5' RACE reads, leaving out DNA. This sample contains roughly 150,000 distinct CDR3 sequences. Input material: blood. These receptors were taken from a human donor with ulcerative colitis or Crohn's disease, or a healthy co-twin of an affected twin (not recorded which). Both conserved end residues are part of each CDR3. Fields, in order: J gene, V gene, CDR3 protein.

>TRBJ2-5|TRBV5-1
CASSFGTHKETQYF
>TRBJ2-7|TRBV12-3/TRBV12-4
CASTVTGERNEQYF
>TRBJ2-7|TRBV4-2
CASSQERISYEQYF
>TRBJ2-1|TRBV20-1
CSARTTSGGHSYNEQFF
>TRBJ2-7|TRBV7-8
CASTSGQGRSYEQYF
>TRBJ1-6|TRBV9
CASSPGGRGDSPLHF
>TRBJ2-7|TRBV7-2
CASSLFQNYEQYF
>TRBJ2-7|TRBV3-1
CASSQDGPYEQYF
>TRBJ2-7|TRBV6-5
CASSYSWRLSYEQYF
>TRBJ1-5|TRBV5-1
CASSDGGGNQPQHF
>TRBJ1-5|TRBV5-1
CASSLAPATDEQHF
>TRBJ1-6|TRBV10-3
CAINRGVGSSPLHF
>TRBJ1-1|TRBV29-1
CSVEAPRALHTEAFF
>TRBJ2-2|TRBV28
CASSTSPNTGELFF
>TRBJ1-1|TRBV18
CASSPTGSTEAFF
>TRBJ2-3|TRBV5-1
CASSLRGQIPDTQYF
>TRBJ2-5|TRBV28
CASSFGAGDRKTQYF
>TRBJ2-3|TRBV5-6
CASRRTDTQYF
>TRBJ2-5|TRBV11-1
CASSSLRRGTSGKKETQYF
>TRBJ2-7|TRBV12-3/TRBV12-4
CASSFGGTGVSEQYF
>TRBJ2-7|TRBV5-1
CASESLPGTGAYEQYF
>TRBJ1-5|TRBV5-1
CASSPDGSNQPQHF
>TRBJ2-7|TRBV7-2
CASSLVAYEQYF
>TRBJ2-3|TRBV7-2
CASSLGGGLLGTDTQYF
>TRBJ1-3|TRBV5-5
CASSNTTPHIAGNTIYF
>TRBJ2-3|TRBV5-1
CASSLSPPPDTQYF
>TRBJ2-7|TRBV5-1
CASSLGSTITYEQYF
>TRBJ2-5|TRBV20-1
CSAIGGETQYF
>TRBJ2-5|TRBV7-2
CASSRGRTQETQYF
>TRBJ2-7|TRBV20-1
CTPRRGREEQYF
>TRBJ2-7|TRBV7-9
CASESRTGAEQYF
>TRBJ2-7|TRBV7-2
CASNYLPTGSSYEQYF
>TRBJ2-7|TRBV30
CAWTGDSYEQYF
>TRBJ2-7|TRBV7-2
CASSSYGTSYEQYF
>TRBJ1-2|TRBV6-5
CASSEQVFYGYTF
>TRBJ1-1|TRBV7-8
CASRGRPSTMNTEAFF
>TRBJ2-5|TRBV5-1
CASSPAAGGTQETQYF
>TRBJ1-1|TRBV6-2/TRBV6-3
CASSWDRPNTEAFF
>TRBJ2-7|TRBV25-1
CASSVRGGLYEQYF
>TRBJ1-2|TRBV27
CASGWTVSNYGYTF
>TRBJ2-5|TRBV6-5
CASTFGTQETQYF
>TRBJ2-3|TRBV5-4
CASSFERGDTQYF
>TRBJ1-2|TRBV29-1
CSANRVGGYTF
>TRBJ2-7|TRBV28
CASSLFSGWAPEQYF
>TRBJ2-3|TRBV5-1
CASSLERGRTDTQYF
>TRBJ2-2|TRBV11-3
CASSLDRTNTRTGELFF
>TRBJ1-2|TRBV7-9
CASRRDASHYGYTF
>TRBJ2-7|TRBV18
CASSPPPRDRGYEQYF
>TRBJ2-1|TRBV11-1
CASSFQAYNEQFF
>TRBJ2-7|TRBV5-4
CASSRSTGGTYEQYF
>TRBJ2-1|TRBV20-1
CSARDPASGVNNEQFF
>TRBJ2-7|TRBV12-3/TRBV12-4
CASSYKGDRYEQYF
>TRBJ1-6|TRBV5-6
CASSLRGPLHF
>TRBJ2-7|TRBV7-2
CASSLATKSYEQYF